The next 12 T cell receptor beta chains were all read from a single sample in a study of blood T cell repertoires in COVID-19. Some clones are missing from TCRdb's copy, which holds only in-frame ones; the method was immunoSEQ multiplex PCR. The sample lists fewer than 200,000 clones; 81% were seen once. Sequencing used PBMCs or T cells enriched from blood (not recorded which). All receptors derive from a woman in her thirties or forties with acute COVID-19.

The chain links TRBV18 to TRBJ2-5; tentative D call: TRBD2 (5 bases). Germline values: CDR1 KGHSH, CDR2 LQKENI. The CDR3 loop spans 17 amino acids. V gave up 4 bases and J gave up 0 bases, with 18 bases separating them. The DNA for the CDR3 is TGTGCCAGCTCACTGCTCGCGACTACAAGTTACCAAGAGACCCAGTACTTC. Translation: CASSLLATTSYQETQYF.

This clone was found once. The V call is TRBV27, the J call TRBJ1-2; 7 nucleotides match TRBD1. CDR3 length equals 16 residues. Germline values: CDR1 MNHEY, CDR2 SMNVEV (reference sequence). V gave up 7 bases and J gave up 8 bases; unmatched junction bases: 19. In nucleotides, the CDR3 is TGTGCCAGCAAAACAACTAAGACAGGGACCGTTAGGGGCTACACCTTC. It is translated as CASKTTKTGTVRGYTF.

This clone has more than one count but fewer than ten. The chain combines TRBV7-6 with TRBJ2-1; D remains ambiguous. This CDR3 has 15 amino acids. V lost 1 base and J lost 4, with 11 bases in between. Germline values: CDR1 SGHVS, CDR2 FNYEAQ. CDR3 amino acids: CASSLGSYLYNEQFF. The CDR3 DNA reads TGTGCCAGCAGCTTAGGCAGTTACCTTTACAATGAGCAGTTCTTC.

This clone was counted a single time. This chain uses TRBV7-8 with TRBJ1-2; D might be TRBD1 (6 bases). Germline CDR1 is SGHVS and CDR2 is FQNEAQ. This CDR3 spans 17 amino acids. The V end lost 1 base, the J end lost 4 bases, and 19 bases lay between the germline ends. CDR3 nucleotide sequence: TGTGCCAGCAGCTTAGTTTTACCGGACAGACCGAGCTATGGCTACACCTTC. As protein: CASSLVLPDRPSYGYTF. The full variable domain, with the rest looked up from reference TRBV7-8 and TRBJ1-2, is GAGVSQSPRYKVAKRGQDVALRCDPISGHVSLFWYQQALGQGPEFLTYFQNEAQLDKSGLPSDRFFAERPEGSVSTLKIQRTQQEDSAVYLCASSLVLPDRPSYGYTFGSGTRLTVV.

This clone came up a few times. Within the sample, other DNA sequences also encode this same CDR3. The CDR3 region is CASSMGGQGEQPQHF. The CDR3 DNA follows: TGTGCCAGTAGTATGGGAGGGCAGGGCGAACAGCCCCAGCATTTT. This chain joins TRBV19 and TRBJ1-5; D perhaps matches TRBD1 (5 bases). V was trimmed by 3 bases and J by 7 bases, leaving 16 bases between them. The CDR3 contains 15 residues. Looked up from germline, CDR1 is LNHDA and CDR2 is SQIVND (reference sequence).

The V call is TRBV12-5, the J call TRBJ2-1; D unclear. V gave up 1 base and J gave up 2 bases, with 6 bases separating them. This CDR3 region has 14 residues. Germline CDR1 is LGHNT and CDR2 is FRNRAP. The CDR3: CASGLEQPYNEQFF. Here the CDR3 DNA reads TGTGCTAGTGGTTTGGAACAGCCCTACAATGAGCAGTTCTTC.

This sequence joins TRBV10-1 and TRBJ2-1; TRBD2 matches 9 bases. Germline-derived CDR1 and CDR2 are WNHNN and SYGVQD (reference sequence). Germline trimming cut 4 bases from V and 4 bases from J; bases unmatched to any gene: 8. This CDR3 contains 16 residues. The CDR3 DNA follows: TGCGCCAGCAGTGTACATAGCGGGAGTTCGTACAATGAGCAGTTCTTC. Translation gives CASSVHSGSSYNEQFF.

The J gene is TRBJ2-3, the V gene TRBV30, with D tentatively TRBD1 (6 bases). The CDR3 totals 15 residues. Germline V gene data show CDR1 as GTSNPN and CDR2 as SVGIG (reference sequence). V lost 0 bases to trimming and J lost 0 bases, with 10 bases between them. Here the CDR3 DNA reads TGTGCCTGGAGTGTAGGCCAGGGGAGCACAGATACGCAGTATTTT. Encoded protein: CAWSVGQGSTDTQYF. Full variable domain (remainder filled in from reference TRBV30 and TRBJ2-3): SQTIHQWPATLVQPVGSPLSLECTVEGTSNPNLYWYRQAAGRGLQLLFYSVGIGQISSEVPQNLSASRPQDRQFILSSKKLLLSDSGFYLCAWSVGQGSTDTQYFGPGTRLTVL.

The chain uses TRBV10-3 and TRBJ1-2, with 9 positions matching TRBD1. There are 13 residues in the CDR3. Germline CDR1 is ENHRY and CDR2 is SYGVKD. V trimming: 6 bases; J trimming: 3 bases; junction bases outside the gene matches: 2. The CDR3 region has the DNA TGTGCCATCAGCCGGGACAGGGACTATGGCTACACCTTC. Translating gives CAISRDRDYGYTF.

This clone appeared a single time. This chain connects TRBV10-3 to TRBJ1-2; 7 bases match TRBD1. In germline, CDR1 is ENHRY, CDR2 SYGVKD. The CDR3 totals 12 residues. Trimming cost V 10 bases and J 4 bases; bases outside gene matches: 6. This CDR3 is CATRDSVYGYTF. CDR3 in DNA: TGTGCCACCCGGGACAGCGTCTATGGCTACACCTTC.

The sample holds a few counts of this clone. This chain joins TRBV10-2 and TRBJ2-1; TRBD2 matches at 7 bases. Per germline, CDR1 WSHSY and CDR2 SAAADI. With V trimmed by 9 bases and J by 4 bases, 0 bases remained unmatched. The CDR3 totals 11 residues. In nucleotides, the CDR3 is TGCGCCAGTAGCGGGTACAATGAGCAGTTCTTC. Residues: CASSGYNEQFF.

The chain links TRBV5-1 to TRBJ1-4; 8 bases align to TRBD1. The CDR3 length is 16 residues. The J segment lost 8 bases and the V segment lost 0 bases, leaving 9 bases of the junction unmatched. Germline V lookup: CDR1 SGHRS, CDR2 YFSETQ. CDR3 region: CASSLEWDRSFEKLFF. For the CDR3, the DNA is TGCGCCAGCAGCTTGGAATGGGACAGGTCCTTCGAAAAACTGTTTTTT.